This record covers a single T cell receptor (beta chain). The data stem from a study of patients and donors after allogeneic stem cell transplantation. Germline-derived CDR1 and CDR2 are MNHEY and SMNVEV (reference sequence). The CDR3 covers 13 residues. V was shortened by 1 base and J by 7 bases, with 8 bases between the two germline ends. MiXCR was run by TCRdb on the RT-PCR reads, yielding one entry per CDR3 protein. The sample includes 150,000 to 250,000 distinct CDR3 sequences, 35% to 50% of them seen just once. This clonotype was obtained from a human donor who was either an allogeneic HSCT recipient or a stem cell or donor lymphocyte infusion donor (not recorded which). It is not recorded whose cells these are; they may come from a transplant donor. The V and J genes are TRBV27 and TRBJ1-5; unclear D gene. Sequences were obtained from blood, either unsorted or a sorted T cell fraction (not recorded which). DNA of the CDR3: TGTGCCAGCAGTTTATTCTTGGCGCAGCCCCAGCATTTT. Its protein is CASSLFLAQPQHF.